One and the same sample provided the 21 T cell receptor beta chains below, sequenced in a study of blood T cell repertoires in COVID-19. The method was immunoSEQ multiplex PCR; TCRdb's version includes in-frame clones alone and lacks a portion of them. Among about 270,000 clones listed, around 88% were seen once. Sequenced sample: PBMCs or T cells enriched from blood (not recorded which). The receptor set was obtained from a middle-aged woman with acute COVID-19.

The V gene is TRBV6-2 or TRBV6-3, the J gene TRBJ1-2; 10 bases line up with TRBD1. The J segment lost 6 bases and the V segment lost 5 bases, leaving 6 bases of the junction unmatched. CDR3 length: 14 amino acids. The germline V gene encodes CDR1 MNHEY and CDR2 SVGEGT. CDR3 in amino acids: CASSHDRGHHGYTF. CDR3 DNA sequence: TGTGCCAGCAGTCATGACAGGGGGCATCATGGCTACACCTTC.

V usage is TRBV5-1 and J usage is TRBJ1-1, with unresolved D. The V end was cut by 4 bases, the J end by 3 bases, with 4 bases between. Germline V gives CDR1 SGHRS, CDR2 YFSETQ. The CDR3 is 11 amino acids. CDR3 residues: CASSRDTEAFF. CDR3 sequence (DNA): TGCGCCAGCAGCCGAGACACTGAAGCTTTCTTT.

CDR3 protein: CASSPPEGWYQETQYF. CDR3 coding DNA: TGTGCCAGCTCACCACCCGAGGGCTGGTACCAAGAGACCCAGTACTTC. This sequence joins TRBV18 and TRBJ2-5, with D tentatively TRBD2 (5 bases). Germline values: CDR1 KGHSH, CDR2 LQKENI. The V end was cut by 0 bases, the J end by 0 bases, with 11 bases between. The CDR3 spans 16 residues.

The table lists this clone with a count of one. This sequence joins TRBV7-9 and TRBJ1-1; possibly TRBD1 for D (5 bases). Trimming shortened V by 4 bases and J by 0 bases, and 15 bases separated the two germline ends. Looked up from germline, CDR1 is SEHNR and CDR2 is FQNEAQ (reference sequence). The CDR3 contains 16 residues. CDR3 bases: TGTGCCAGCAGCTGGGACCCAGGCGGGGTGAACACTGAAGCTTTCTTT. Its protein is CASSWDPGGVNTEAFF.

The chain has TRBV11-1 and TRBJ2-5, with D possibly matching TRBD2 (5 bases). V was trimmed by 5 bases and J by 5 bases, leaving 9 bases between them. The CDR3 is 12 residues long. The germline V gene encodes CDR1 SGHAT and CDR2 FQDESV (reference sequence). DNA of the CDR3: TGTGCCAGCAGCCCCAGAGGGGAGACCCAGTACTTC. Its translation: CASSPRGETQYF.

The CDR3 DNA is TGTGCCAGCAGTTTAGCGTTTTTTAAAGCTTTCTTT. Translated: CASSLAFFKAFF. The chain uses TRBV12-3 or TRBV12-4 and TRBJ1-1; no clear D gene. V was trimmed by 0 bases and J by 9 bases, leaving 8 bases between them. This CDR3 has 12 residues.

The rearrangement joins TRBV18 to TRBJ2-1; D ambiguous. The CDR3 extends over 13 amino acids. The V gene's germline CDR1 is KGHSH and CDR2 LQKENI. The V and J ends lost 6 bases and 7 bases respectively, with 13 bases between them. CDR3 coding DNA: TGTGCCAGCTCTTCCGATCCGGTAAATGAGCAGTTCTTC. This encodes CASSSDPVNEQFF. Together with reference TRBV18 and TRBJ2-1, the CDR3 gives the full variable domain: NAGVMQNPRHLVRRRGQEARLRCSPMKGHSHVYWYRQLPEEGLKFMVYLQKENIIDESGMPKERFSAEFPKEGPSILRIQQVVRGDSAAYFCASSSDPVNEQFFGPGTRLTVL.

This clone was observed once. The chain has TRBV18 and TRBJ1-1; D is unclear. The CDR3 contains 13 residues. Deletions cut 3 bases from V and 1 base from J, with 6 bases between. Germline lookup yields CDR1 KGHSH and CDR2 LQKENI. The CDR3 DNA follows: TGTGCCAGCTCACCTCAGGCGAACACTGAAGCTTTCTTT. Protein product: CASSPQANTEAFF.

The V gene is TRBV19, the J gene TRBJ1-6; TRBD1 matches at 9 bases. CDR3 size: 17 residues. Unmatched junction bases numbered 14, after V lost 5 bases and J lost 9 bases. CDR1 and CDR2 (germline): LNHDA, SQIVND (reference sequence). The CDR3 region has the DNA TGTGCCAGTAGTTTAACCGGGACAGGGACTGTCGGTTCACCCCTCCACTTT. Its translation: CASSLTGTGTVGSPLHF.

This chain links TRBV2 with TRBJ1-5, with 8 nucleotides matching TRBD1. Germline V gene sequence: CDR1 SNHLY, CDR2 FYNNEI. The CDR3 is made up of 13 amino acids. V lost 9 bases to trimming and J lost 10 bases; unmatched junction nucleotides: 11. The CDR3 DNA reads TGTGCCAGTGGGACAGGCCTTTATCGACCCCAGCATTTT. Its translation: CASGTGLYRPQHF.

The chain uses TRBV1 and TRBJ2-1; TRBD2 was called by the table and not checked on the DNA. TRBV1 is a pseudogene segment. The CDR3 extends over 20 amino acids. Here the CDR3 reads CTSSQDWASGRASSYNEQFF. The CDR3 DNA reads as TGCACCAGCAGCCAAGATTGGGCTAGCGGGAGGGCAAGCTCCTACAATGAGCAGTTCTTC.

The chain couples TRBV24-1 to TRBJ1-2; possibly TRBD1 for D (5 bases). V lost 0 bases to trimming and J lost 6 bases, with 10 bases between them. CDR3 size: 14 residues. Germline CDR1 and CDR2: KGHDR and SFDVKD. The CDR3 DNA reads as TGTGCCACCAGTGATTTGGCCAGGGCGCATGGCTACACCTTC. This encodes CATSDLARAHGYTF.

The rearrangement joins TRBV6-6 to TRBJ2-7, with TRBD2 as a possible D gene (6 bases). With 0 bases removed from V and 0 bases from J, the gap between germline ends came to 6 bases. The length of the CDR3 is 14 residues. Germline loops: CDR1 MNHNY, CDR2 SVGAGI (reference sequence). The CDR3 spells CASSYSGGSYEQYV. CDR3 in DNA: TGTGCCAGCAGTTACTCGGGGGGCTCCTACGAGCAGTACGTC.

J is TRBJ1-4 and V is TRBV19; D possibly corresponds to TRBD1 (5 bases). Looked up from germline, CDR1 is LNHDA and CDR2 is SQIVND (reference sequence). The germline V and J ends were trimmed by 6 bases and 0 bases, with 8 bases remaining between them. CDR3 length equals 14 residues. CDR3 amino acids: CASRDRATNEKLFF. CDR3 sequence (DNA): TGTGCCAGTAGAGACAGAGCAACTAATGAAAAACTGTTTTTT.

The rearrangement joins TRBV2 to TRBJ2-2; 10 bases map to TRBD2. Germline loops: CDR1 SNHLY, CDR2 FYNNEI. V was clipped by 5 bases and J by 7 bases; unmatched bases: 7. The CDR3 runs to 15 residues. The CDR3 loop is CASSMTSGRGGELFF. The CDR3 region has the DNA TGTGCCAGCAGTATGACTAGCGGGCGAGGCGGGGAGCTGTTTTTT.

The chain employs TRBV7-2 and TRBJ2-7; possibly TRBD2 for D (6 bases). Germline assignment: CDR1 SGHTA and CDR2 FQGNSA. The ends were cut back, 2 bases at V and 4 bases at J, with 12 bases in the middle. The CDR3 covers 14 residues. The CDR3 spells CASSLLAGRYEQYF. The CDR3 region has the DNA TGTGCCAGCAGCTTATTGGCAGGGAGGTACGAGCAGTACTTC.

CDR3 protein: CASSFLGLRWDNEQFF. For the CDR3, the DNA is TGCGCCAGCAGCTTTTTGGGGCTTAGGTGGGACAATGAGCAGTTCTTC. The chain is built from TRBV5-1 and TRBJ2-1, with D possibly being TRBD1 (5 bases). CDR3 size: 16 residues. V lost 2 bases to trimming and J lost 5 bases, with 17 bases between them. Per germline, CDR1 SGHRS and CDR2 YFSETQ.

The chain is built from TRBV5-1 and TRBJ2-5; TRBD1 matches 12 bases. CDR1 and CDR2 (germline): SGHRS, YFSETQ. V lost 0 bases and J lost 0; bases outside the gene matches: 9. The CDR3 length is 19 residues. The CDR3 reads CASSLAILGTGGYQETQYF. Written as DNA, the CDR3 is TGCGCCAGCAGCTTGGCTATCCTCGGGACAGGGGGCTACCAAGAGACCCAGTACTTC.

The chain uses TRBV19 and TRBJ1-3; D is perhaps TRBD1 (6 bases). Trimming left V 5 bases short and J 0 bases short, with 17 bases between. This CDR3 has 17 residues. CDR1 LNHDA and CDR2 SQIVND come from the germline V gene (reference sequence). CDR3 DNA sequence: TGTGCCAGTAGTCTGATGCCAGGGGTCTCCTCTGGAAACACCATATATTTT. Residues: CASSLMPGVSSGNTIYF.

V and J are TRBV20-1 and TRBJ2-1; the match to TRBD2 covers 9 bases. V trimming: 3 bases; J trimming: 4 bases; junction bases outside the gene matches: 4. CDR1 and CDR2 from the germline V gene are DFQATT and SNEGSKA (reference sequence). This CDR3 has 14 amino acids. The CDR3 reads CSASGLAGYNEQFF. As DNA, the CDR3 is TGCAGTGCTAGTGGTCTAGCGGGGTACAATGAGCAGTTCTTC.

The V gene is TRBV7-9, the J gene TRBJ1-6; D is ambiguous. This CDR3 comprises 18 residues. CDR1 is SEHNR and CDR2 is FQNEAQ in the germline V gene (reference sequence). With 0 bases removed from V and 0 bases from J, the gap between germline ends came to 12 bases. The CDR3: CASSLASAGSSYNSPLHF. The CDR3, as DNA: TGTGCCAGCAGCTTAGCGTCGGCAGGTAGCTCCTATAATTCACCCCTCCACTTT.